The rows below give T cell receptor beta chains drawn from one sample of a study of blood T cell repertoires in COVID-19. Only in-frame clones appear in the TCRdb table, and some are missing; sequencing was by immunoSEQ multiplex PCR. This sample has roughly 53,000 clones; more than 75% occur once, and the top ten carry 28%. The source material was peripheral blood. All receptors derive from a human donor in a cohort sampled during active COVID-19. CDR3s include the opening cysteine and the closing phenylalanine or tryptophan. The order of the fields is clone size, V gene, J gene, D gene, CDR3 DNA, CDR3 protein. D genes are given only for firm matches. Size is stated for part of the rows, as once, few or many counts, or as a class when the clone is expanded.

>.|TRBV6-5|TRBJ2-5|.
TGTGCCAGCAAGGGGTCTTACGAGACCCAGTACTTC
CASKGSYETQYF
>.|TRBV18|TRBJ2-3|TRBD1
TGTGCCAGCTCACGAAGACAGGGTGGGGGCACACCTACGCAGTATTTT
CASSRRQGGGTPTQYF
>.|TRBV7-9|TRBJ2-3|TRBD2
TGTGCCAGCAGTCCCGGGAGCGGGAGGGCCAACACAGATACGCAGTATTTT
CASSPGSGRANTDTQYF
>medium-sized|TRBV12-3/TRBV12-4|TRBJ2-2|TRBD2
TGTGCCAGCGGGGCTAGCGGGGGGGAGCTGTTTTTT
CASGASGGELFF
>.|TRBV28|TRBJ2-7|.
TGTGCCAGCAGCCTAGACAGTCCCTACGAGCAGTACTTC
CASSLDSPYEQYF
>.|TRBV5-1|TRBJ2-2|.
TGCGCCAGCAGCTTGCAGAGCGCGAACACCGGGGAGCTGTTTTTT
CASSLQSANTGELFF
>.|TRBV24-1|TRBJ2-1|TRBD1
TGTGCCACCAGTGATCCCAGGGACAGGCGTGCCTACAATGAGCAGTTCTTC
CATSDPRDRRAYNEQFF
>.|TRBV2|TRBJ2-7|.
TGTGCCAGCAGTGAAGGTTGGCAGGGGTACGAGCAGTACTTC
CASSEGWQGYEQYF
>.|TRBV9|TRBJ2-1|TRBD2
TGTGCCAGCAGCGTCGGGACTAGCGGGAGAGTCGATAATGAGCAGTTCTTC
CASSVGTSGRVDNEQFF
>.|TRBV7-9|TRBJ1-2|.
TGTGCCAGCAGCGAGCGGGTCTCAGATGGCTACACCTTC
CASSERVSDGYTF
>once|TRBV2|TRBJ2-1|.
TGTGCCAGCCCGCTAGCGACGAATGAGCAGTTCTTC
CASPLATNEQFF
>.|TRBV6-5|TRBJ2-7|TRBD1
TGTGCCAGCAGTTATGACAGGGGAAGTTCCTACGAGCAGTACTTC
CASSYDRGSSYEQYF
>.|TRBV6-6|TRBJ2-1|.
TGTGCCAGCAGTTACGAACAGAGACCCTACAATGAGCAGTTCTTC
CASSYEQRPYNEQFF
>.|TRBV6-5|TRBJ1-2|.
TGTGCCAGCAGTTACGACCCTGAGAGGGGCTACACCTTC
CASSYDPERGYTF
>.|TRBV28|TRBJ2-2|TRBD1
TGTGCCAGCACCGGACAGGGTCTCACCGGGGGGCTGTTTTTT
CASTGQGLTGGLFF
>.|TRBV9|TRBJ2-1|TRBD2
TGTGCCAGCAGCGTAGCTATGACTAGCGCCCTTGAGCAGTTCTTC
CASSVAMTSALEQFF
>.|TRBV5-1|TRBJ2-7|.
TGCGCCAGCAGATACCGGGACATCTCCTACGAGCAGTACTTC
CASRYRDISYEQYF
>.|TRBV11-2|TRBJ2-2|TRBD1
TGTGCCAGCAGCTCTAGGGGGCGATATAATACCGGGGAGCTGTTTTTT
CASSSRGRYNTGELFF
>.|TRBV10-3|TRBJ2-3|TRBD2
TGTGCCATCAGTGAGGGGAAGCGGGGGGGCACAGATACGCAGTATTTT
CAISEGKRGGTDTQYF
>.|TRBV5-1|TRBJ1-1|.
TGCGCCAGCAGCCAGGGTGGAACTGAAGCTTTCTTT
CASSQGGTEAFF
>.|TRBV3-1/TRBV3-2|TRBJ2-7|TRBD1
TGTGCCAGCAGCCTTCGGGACAGCCCTTACGAGCAGTACTTC
CASSLRDSPYEQYF
>.|TRBV5-1|TRBJ2-1|TRBD2
TGCGCCAGCAGCTTACTAGCGGGAGGGCCTAATGAGCAGTTCTTC
CASSLLAGGPNEQFF
>.|TRBV28|TRBJ2-7|.
TGTGCCAGCAGTTTACCGCAGGGGGGAAGCGAGCAGTACTTC
CASSLPQGGSEQYF
>.|TRBV27|TRBJ2-3|TRBD2
TGTGCCAGCAGTAAACGACTTGGTAGCGGGGGGGCCGTATCCCAAACAGATACGCAGTATTTT
CASSKRLGSGGAVSQTDTQYF
>.|TRBV28|TRBJ2-3|TRBD1
TGTGCCAGCAGTCCTCCGGGGACAGGGAGAGGAAAAACAGATACGCAGTATTTT
CASSPPGTGRGKTDTQYF
>.|TRBV19|TRBJ1-2|TRBD1
TGTGCCAGTAGCACGACAGGGGGGGATGGCTACACCTTC
CASSTTGGDGYTF
>.|TRBV7-9|TRBJ2-5|.
TGTGCCAGCAGCCACGGCAGGGCAGAGACCCAGTACTTC
CASSHGRAETQYF
>.|TRBV30|TRBJ1-5|.
TGTGCCTGGAGTGTACGGGGGGATCAGCCCCAGCATTTT
CAWSVRGDQPQHF
>.|TRBV5-1|TRBJ1-3|.
TGCGCCAGCAGCTTGTCGGGGGACGGAAACACCATATATTTT
CASSLSGDGNTIYF
>.|TRBV7-8|TRBJ2-1|.
TGTGCCAGCAGCTGGGTGGCGGGCTCCTACAATGAGCAGTTCTTC
CASSWVAGSYNEQFF
>.|TRBV15|TRBJ2-3|TRBD1
TGTGCCACCAGCACTCCGGGACAGGGGACAGATACGCAGTATTTT
CATSTPGQGTDTQYF
>.|TRBV5-5|TRBJ2-2|.
TGTGCCAGCAGCCTACAGGGCGGGCCACCCCCCAGCGGGGAGCTGTTTTTT
CASSLQGGPPPSGELFF
>.|TRBV2|TRBJ2-1|.
TGTGCCAGCAGTCTCTACAATGAGCAGTTCTTC
CASSLYNEQFF
>.|TRBV11-2|TRBJ2-1|TRBD2
TGTGCCAGCAGCTTGGGACCCTTTAGCGGGAGGTACAATGAGCAGTTCTTC
CASSLGPFSGRYNEQFF
>.|TRBV19|TRBJ1-1|.
TGTGCCAGTAGTATAGATCCAGGGATGAACACTGAAGCTTTCTTT
CASSIDPGMNTEAFF
>few|TRBV11-2|TRBJ1-5|.
TGTGCCAGCAGCTTAGGTCCCGGGGGGCAGCCCCAGCATTTT
CASSLGPGGQPQHF
>.|TRBV27|TRBJ2-1|TRBD2
TGTGCCAGCAGTTCCCAAGGTGCCAGCGGGGGATGGAATGAGCAGTTCTTC
CASSSQGASGGWNEQFF
>.|TRBV5-1|TRBJ2-7|TRBD1
TGCGCCAGCAGCCCGGGGACAGTTACATACGAGCAGTACTTC
CASSPGTVTYEQYF
>.|TRBV10-1|TRBJ2-3|.
TGCGCCAGCAGTGAGTCCGGGGATATAAGAGATACGCAGTATTTT
CASSESGDIRDTQYF
>.|TRBV9|TRBJ2-2|TRBD2
TGTGCCAGCAGCCCTAGACTAGCGGGGGCCACCGGGGAGCTGTTTTTT
CASSPRLAGATGELFF
>.|TRBV28|TRBJ1-2|.
TGTGCCAGCAGTCCCCGGGACTCAGGTCGGGGCTACACCTTC
CASSPRDSGRGYTF
>.|TRBV28|TRBJ1-1|TRBD1
TGTGCCAGTAAGGCTGGACAGGGCGAGTCCGAAGCTTTCTTT
CASKAGQGESEAFF
>.|TRBV10-3|TRBJ2-7|.
TGTGCCATCACGGCGGGCGAATGGCCCTACGAGCAGTACTTC
CAITAGEWPYEQYF
>.|TRBV3-1/TRBV3-2|TRBJ1-5|TRBD1
TGTGCCAGCAGCCAAGACGTGCGGACAGGGAATCAGCCCCAGCATTTT
CASSQDVRTGNQPQHF
>.|TRBV18|TRBJ2-7|.
TGTGCCAGCTCACCTAGAAGGGAGATTCACGAGCAGTACTTC
CASSPRREIHEQYF
>.|TRBV19|TRBJ1-1|TRBD1
TGTGCCAGTACTCGGGACAGACAAACTGAAGCTTTCTTT
CASTRDRQTEAFF
>once|TRBV5-1|TRBJ2-3|.
TGCGCCAGCAGCTTGGTTGGGTCTAGCCTTTCCACAGATACGCAGTATTTT
CASSLVGSSLSTDTQYF
>.|TRBV7-3|TRBJ1-1|TRBD1
TGTGCCAGCAGCTTGGGGACAGGGGTGAACACTGAAGCTTTCTTT
CASSLGTGVNTEAFF
>.|TRBV3-1/TRBV3-2|TRBJ2-7|TRBD1
TGTGCCAGCAGCCAATGGACAGGGGGCGTCCCCTTTTCCTACGAGCAGTACTTC
CASSQWTGGVPFSYEQYF
>.|TRBV4-1|TRBJ2-3|.
TGCGCCAGCAGCCGTAGTGCTAGCACAGATACGCAGTATTTT
CASSRSASTDTQYF
>.|TRBV28|TRBJ2-1|.
TGTGCCAGCGGGAGCTCCTACAATGAGCAGTTCTTC
CASGSSYNEQFF
>.|TRBV7-7|TRBJ2-6|.
TGTGCCAGCAGCACAGGGTCTGGGGCCAACGTCCTGACTTTC
CASSTGSGANVLTF
>.|TRBV10-2|TRBJ1-1|TRBD1
TGCGCCAGCAGTTTTATCCAGGGACAGGGGAACACTGAAGCTTTCTTT
CASSFIQGQGNTEAFF
>once|TRBV6-4|TRBJ2-7|TRBD1
TGTGCCAGCTATTTTCGGGACAGGGTTTCTTACGAGCAGTACTTC
CASYFRDRVSYEQYF
>.|TRBV28|TRBJ1-2|.
TGTGCCAGCAGTTTACCTCAGGGGTCAGGCTATGGCTACACCTTC
CASSLPQGSGYGYTF
>.|TRBV6-4|TRBJ2-7|TRBD1
TGTGCCAGCAGCCGGGACAGGGGTTACGAGCAGTACTTC
CASSRDRGYEQYF
>.|TRBV19|TRBJ1-5|TRBD1
TGTGCCAGTAGTGTCTCCGGGACAGGGGGCGGCCAGCCCCAGCATTTT
CASSVSGTGGGQPQHF
>.|TRBV5-1|TRBJ1-2|.
TGCGCCAGCAGCTTAACCTCCAGGCTGGGCTATGGCTACACCTTC
CASSLTSRLGYGYTF
>.|TRBV7-8|TRBJ2-2|TRBD2
TGTGCCAGCAGCCCACCGGGGAGCGGGGGGGCCTCCGGGGAGCTGTTTTTT
CASSPPGSGGASGELFF
>.|TRBV6-5|TRBJ2-7|TRBD1
TGTGCCAGCAGTTCTTGGGACAGGGGTCGCGAGCAGTACTTC
CASSSWDRGREQYF